These 3 T cell receptor beta chains were sequenced from one sample in a study of T cell repertoires in cytomegalovirus infection. Antigen specificity for these receptors is unknown. TCRdb ran MiXCR on the reads and lists one entry per CDR3 protein. The data contain about 830,000 distinct CDR3 sequences, 32% of them singletons. The sequencing used cultured CD8+ T cells from PBMCs, collected from culture after CMV antigen stimulation. These receptors came from a human donor in good health (CMV status not recorded). Some clones in this sample may be carry-over from other donors' samples.

This clonotype showed up just a few times. Here the CDR3 reads CASRDPGQGSTGELFF. DNA for the CDR3: TGTGCCAGCAGGGACCCGGGACAGGGAAGCACCGGGGAGCTGTTTTTT. This chain connects TRBV25-1 to TRBJ2-2; 9 nucleotides agree with TRBD1. The CDR3 is 16 amino acids. Germline V gene lookup returns CDR1 MGHDK and CDR2 SYGVNS. Trimming cost V 6 bases and J 4 bases; bases outside gene matches: 9.

This sequence joins TRBV27 and TRBJ1-5; 10 bases match TRBD1. The junction had 2 bases not matched to a gene; V was cut back by 6 bases and J by 0 bases. The CDR3 contains 15 residues. The V gene's germline CDR1 is MNHEY and CDR2 SMNVEV (reference sequence). The CDR3 nucleotides read TGTGCCAGCAGGGACAGGGGGTATAGCAATCAGCCCCAGCATTTT. Amino acid sequence: CASRDRGYSNQPQHF.

This clonotype was picked up a small number of times. The chain combines TRBV7-9 with TRBJ1-2; D gene unclear. Germline V gene data show CDR1 as SEHNR and CDR2 as FQNEAQ (reference sequence). V lost 1 base and J 4 bases, leaving 10 bases between the germline ends. The CDR3 is made up of 14 amino acids. Here the CDR3 reads CASSLVRAFYGYTF. In DNA form, the CDR3 reads TGTGCCAGCAGCTTAGTAAGGGCTTTCTATGGCTACACCTTC.